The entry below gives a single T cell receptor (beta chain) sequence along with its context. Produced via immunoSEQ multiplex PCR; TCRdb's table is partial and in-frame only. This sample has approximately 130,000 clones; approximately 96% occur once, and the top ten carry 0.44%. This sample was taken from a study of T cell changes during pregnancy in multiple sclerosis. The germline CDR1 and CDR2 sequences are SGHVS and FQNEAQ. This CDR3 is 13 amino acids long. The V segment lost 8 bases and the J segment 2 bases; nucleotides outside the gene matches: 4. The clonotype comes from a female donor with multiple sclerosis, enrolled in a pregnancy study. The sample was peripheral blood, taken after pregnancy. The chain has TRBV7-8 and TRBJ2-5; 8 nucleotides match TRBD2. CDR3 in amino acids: CASVLAAQETQYF. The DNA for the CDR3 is TGTGCCAGCGTACTAGCGGCTCAAGAGACCCAGTACTTC.